The T cell receptor (beta chain) described here comes from a study of cytomegalovirus exposure and HLA in healthy donors. Data came from immunoSEQ multiplex PCR; TCRdb stores just in-frame clones and leaves some out. The data hold about 200,000 clones, with around 86% observed a single time. With respect to this clone: The antigen is undetermined.

Overall study findings and caveats: Some public TCRs appeared in many individuals, while most sequences were rare. A list of roughly 160 TCR beta chains associated with cytomegalovirus was given.

The donors were members of the roughly 130-subject validation cohort (separate from the approximately 670-subject first cohort). CDR1 LNHDA and CDR2 SQIVND come from the germline V gene (reference sequence). The CDR3 is 17 amino acids. Trimming cost V 1 base and J 4 bases; bases outside gene matches: 12. This TCR derives from a woman under 30 in good health and CMV-seropositive. This sequence joins TRBV19 and TRBJ1-2; 7 nucleotides match TRBD1. The sequencing input was PBMCs. The CDR3 sequence is CASSIGSSGTAIYGYTF. CDR3 coding DNA: TGTGCCAGTAGTATAGGTAGCTCAGGGACAGCAATCTATGGCTACACCTTC.